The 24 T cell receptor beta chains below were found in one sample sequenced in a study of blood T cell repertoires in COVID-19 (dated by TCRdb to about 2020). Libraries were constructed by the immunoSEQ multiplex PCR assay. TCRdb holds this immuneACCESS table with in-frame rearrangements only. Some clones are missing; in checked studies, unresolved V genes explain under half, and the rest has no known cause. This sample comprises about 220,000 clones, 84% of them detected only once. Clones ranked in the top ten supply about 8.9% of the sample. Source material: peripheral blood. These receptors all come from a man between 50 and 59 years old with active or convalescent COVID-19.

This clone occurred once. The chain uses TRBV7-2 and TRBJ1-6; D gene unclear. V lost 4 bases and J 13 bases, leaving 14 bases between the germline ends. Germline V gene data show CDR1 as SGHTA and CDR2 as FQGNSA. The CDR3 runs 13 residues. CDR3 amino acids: CASSSGFPQPLHF. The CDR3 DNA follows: TGTGCCAGCAGCTCTGGCTTCCCACAGCCCCTCCACTTT.

CDR3 DNA sequence: TGCGCCAGCAGCCAAGATACCAGCGGGAGAATCTCTAATGAGCAGTTCTTC. As protein: CASSQDTSGRISNEQFF. V gene TRBV4-3 combines with J gene TRBJ2-1; TRBD2 matches 8 bases. CDR1 and CDR2 (germline): LGHNA, YSLEER. This CDR3 is 17 amino acids long. Losses at the gene ends were 0 bases for V and 7 bases for J; bases not matched to a gene: 11.

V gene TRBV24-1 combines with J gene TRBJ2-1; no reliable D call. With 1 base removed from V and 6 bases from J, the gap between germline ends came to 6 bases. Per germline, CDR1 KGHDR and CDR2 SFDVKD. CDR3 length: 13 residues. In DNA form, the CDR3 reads TGTGCCACCAGTGATTTCTCCGGCAATGAGCAGTTCTTC. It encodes CATSDFSGNEQFF.

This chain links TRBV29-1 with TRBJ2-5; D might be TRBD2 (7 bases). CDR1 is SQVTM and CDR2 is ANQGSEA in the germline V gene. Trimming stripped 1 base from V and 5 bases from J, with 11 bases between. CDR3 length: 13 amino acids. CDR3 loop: CSVEGGGGETQYF. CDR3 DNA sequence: TGCAGCGTTGAAGGGGGAGGGGGGGAGACCCAGTACTTC.

CDR3 in amino acids: CASSQDDRGLGYTF. CDR3 DNA sequence: TGCGCCAGCAGCCAAGATGACCGTGGACTCGGCTACACCTTC. This chain joins TRBV4-3 and TRBJ1-2; the D is unclear. This CDR3 contains 14 residues. The V end lost 0 bases, the J end lost 8 bases, and 13 bases lay between the germline ends. Per the germline V gene, CDR1 is LGHNA and CDR2 is YSLEER.

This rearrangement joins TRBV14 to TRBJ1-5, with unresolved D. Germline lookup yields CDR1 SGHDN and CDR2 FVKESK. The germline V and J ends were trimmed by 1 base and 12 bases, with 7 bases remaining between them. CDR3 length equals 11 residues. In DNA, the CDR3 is TGTGCCAGCAGCCAAGTCCGCTACCAGCATTTT. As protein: CASSQVRYQHF.

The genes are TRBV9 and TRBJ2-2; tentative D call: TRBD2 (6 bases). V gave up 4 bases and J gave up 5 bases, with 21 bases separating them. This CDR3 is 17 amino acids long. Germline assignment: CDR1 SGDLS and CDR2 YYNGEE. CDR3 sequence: CASSSWGSPAGTGELFF. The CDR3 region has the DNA TGTGCCAGCAGCTCGTGGGGCTCCCCCGCGGGGACCGGGGAGCTGTTTTTT.

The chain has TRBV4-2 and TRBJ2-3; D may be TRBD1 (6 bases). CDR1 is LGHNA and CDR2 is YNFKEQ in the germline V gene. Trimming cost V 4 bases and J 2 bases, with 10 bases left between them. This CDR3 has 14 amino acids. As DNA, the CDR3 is TGTGCCAGCAGCCTACAGGGCTCCACAGATACGCAGTATTTT. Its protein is CASSLQGSTDTQYF.

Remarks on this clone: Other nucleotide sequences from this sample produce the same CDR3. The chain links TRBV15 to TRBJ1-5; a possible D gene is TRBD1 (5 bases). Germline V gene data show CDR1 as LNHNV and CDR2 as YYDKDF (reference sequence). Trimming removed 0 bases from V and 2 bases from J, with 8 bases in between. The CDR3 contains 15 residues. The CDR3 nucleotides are TGTGCCACCAGCAGAGATTTAGGGGGCAATCAGCCCCAGCATTTT. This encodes CATSRDLGGNQPQHF. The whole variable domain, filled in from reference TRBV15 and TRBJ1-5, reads DAMVIQNPRYQVTQFGKPVTLSCSQTLNHNVMYWYQQKSSQAPKLLFHYYDKDFNNEADTPDNFQSRRPNTSFCFLDIRSPGLGDTAMYLCATSRDLGGNQPQHFGDGTRLSIL.

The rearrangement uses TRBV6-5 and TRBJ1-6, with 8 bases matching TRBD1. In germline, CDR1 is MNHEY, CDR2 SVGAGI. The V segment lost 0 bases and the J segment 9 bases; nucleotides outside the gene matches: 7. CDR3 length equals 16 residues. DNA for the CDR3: TGTGCCAGCAGTTACTCGGGCAGGGGGCTGGGTTCACCCCTCCACTTT. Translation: CASSYSGRGLGSPLHF.

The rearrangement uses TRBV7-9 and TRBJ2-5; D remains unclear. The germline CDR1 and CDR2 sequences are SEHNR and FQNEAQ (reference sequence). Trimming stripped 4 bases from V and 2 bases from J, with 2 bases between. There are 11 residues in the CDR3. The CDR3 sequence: CASSSQETQYF. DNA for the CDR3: TGTGCCAGCAGCTCTCAAGAGACCCAGTACTTC.

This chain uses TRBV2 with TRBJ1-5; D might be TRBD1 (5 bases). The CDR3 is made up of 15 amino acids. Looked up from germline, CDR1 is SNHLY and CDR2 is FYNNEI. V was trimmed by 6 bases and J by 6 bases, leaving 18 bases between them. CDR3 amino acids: CASRRGGTEGQPQHF. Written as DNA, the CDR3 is TGTGCCAGCAGGAGAGGAGGGACGGAGGGTCAGCCCCAGCATTTT.

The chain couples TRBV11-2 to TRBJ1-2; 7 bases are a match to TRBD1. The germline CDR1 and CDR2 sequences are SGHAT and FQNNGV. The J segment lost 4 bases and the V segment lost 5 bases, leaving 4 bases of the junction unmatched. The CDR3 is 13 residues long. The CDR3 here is CASSPTGTYGYTF. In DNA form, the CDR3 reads TGTGCCAGCAGCCCGACAGGGACCTATGGCTACACCTTC.

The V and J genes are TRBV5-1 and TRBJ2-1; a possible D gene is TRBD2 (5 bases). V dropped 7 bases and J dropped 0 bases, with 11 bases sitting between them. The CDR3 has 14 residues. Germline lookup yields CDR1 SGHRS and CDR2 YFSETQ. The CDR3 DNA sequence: TGCGCCAGCTCCTCCGAGGGCTCCTACAATGAGCAGTTCTTC. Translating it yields CASSSEGSYNEQFF.

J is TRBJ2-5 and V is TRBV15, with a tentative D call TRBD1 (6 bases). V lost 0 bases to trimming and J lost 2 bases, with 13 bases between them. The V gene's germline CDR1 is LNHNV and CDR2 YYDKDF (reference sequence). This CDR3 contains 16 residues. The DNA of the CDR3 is TGTGCCACCAGCAGAGATAGGACAGCAAGGCAAGAGACCCAGTACTTC. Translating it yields CATSRDRTARQETQYF.

The chain's CDR3 is CASSLSLTGNTEAFF. DNA for the CDR3: TGTGCCAGCAGCTTATCCCTTACAGGGAACACTGAAGCTTTCTTT. The chain recombines TRBV7-8 with TRBJ1-1; D may be TRBD1 (5 bases). V was pared by 2 bases and J by 1 base, with 11 bases between. Per germline, CDR1 SGHVS and CDR2 FQNEAQ. This CDR3 spans 15 amino acids.

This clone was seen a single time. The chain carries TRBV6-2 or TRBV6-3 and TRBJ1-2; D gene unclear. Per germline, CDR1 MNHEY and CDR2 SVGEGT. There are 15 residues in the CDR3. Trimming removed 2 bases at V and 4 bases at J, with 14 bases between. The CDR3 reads CASSYTGSGSYGYTF. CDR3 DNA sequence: TGTGCCAGCAGTTACACGGGCAGCGGGAGCTATGGCTACACCTTC.

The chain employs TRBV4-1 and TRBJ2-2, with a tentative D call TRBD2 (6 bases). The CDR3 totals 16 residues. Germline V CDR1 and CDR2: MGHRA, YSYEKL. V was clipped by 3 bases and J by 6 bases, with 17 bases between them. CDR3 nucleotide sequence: TGCGCCAGCAGCCAGAAGGGGCTAGCGATAGCCGGGGAGCTGTTTTTT. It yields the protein CASSQKGLAIAGELFF.

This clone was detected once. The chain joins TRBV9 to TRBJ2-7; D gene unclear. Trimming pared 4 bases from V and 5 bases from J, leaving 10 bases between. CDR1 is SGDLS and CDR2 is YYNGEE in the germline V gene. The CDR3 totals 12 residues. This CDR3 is CASSPDTNEQYF. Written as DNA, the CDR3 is TGTGCCAGCAGCCCTGACACGAACGAGCAGTACTTC.

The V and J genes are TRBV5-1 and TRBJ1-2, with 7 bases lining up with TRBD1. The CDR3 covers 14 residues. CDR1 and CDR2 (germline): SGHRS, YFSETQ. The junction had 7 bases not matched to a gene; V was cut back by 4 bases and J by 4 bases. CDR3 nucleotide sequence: TGCGCCAGCAGCGACCCGGGACAGAGCTATGGCTACACCTTC. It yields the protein CASSDPGQSYGYTF.

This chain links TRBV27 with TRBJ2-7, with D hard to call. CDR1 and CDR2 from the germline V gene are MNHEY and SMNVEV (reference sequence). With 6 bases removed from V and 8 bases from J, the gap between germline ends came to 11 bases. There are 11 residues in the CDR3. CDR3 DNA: TGTGCCAGCAGCAATGGGCCCCAGCAGTACTTC. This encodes CASSNGPQQYF.

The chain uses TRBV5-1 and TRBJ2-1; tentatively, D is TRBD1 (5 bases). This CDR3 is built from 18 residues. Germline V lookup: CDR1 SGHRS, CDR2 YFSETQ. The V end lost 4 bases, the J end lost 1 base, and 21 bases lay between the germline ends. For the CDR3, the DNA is TGCGCCAGCAGCAACTATCCAGACAGTAGGCCTTCCTACAATGAGCAGTTCTTC. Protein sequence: CASSNYPDSRPSYNEQFF.

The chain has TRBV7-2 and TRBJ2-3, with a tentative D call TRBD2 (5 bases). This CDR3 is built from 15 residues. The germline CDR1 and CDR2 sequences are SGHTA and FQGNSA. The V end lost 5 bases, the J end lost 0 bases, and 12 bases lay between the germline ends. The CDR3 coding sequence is TGTGCCAGCAGCCCCTCCCTAGCTAGCACAGATACGCAGTATTTT. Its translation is CASSPSLASTDTQYF.

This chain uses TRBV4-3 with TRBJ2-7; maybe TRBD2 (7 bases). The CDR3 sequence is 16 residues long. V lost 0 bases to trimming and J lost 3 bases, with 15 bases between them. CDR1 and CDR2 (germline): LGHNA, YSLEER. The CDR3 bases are TGCGCCAGCAGCCAAGATAGGGGGGGCTTGGACTACGAGCAGTACTTC. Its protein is CASSQDRGGLDYEQYF.